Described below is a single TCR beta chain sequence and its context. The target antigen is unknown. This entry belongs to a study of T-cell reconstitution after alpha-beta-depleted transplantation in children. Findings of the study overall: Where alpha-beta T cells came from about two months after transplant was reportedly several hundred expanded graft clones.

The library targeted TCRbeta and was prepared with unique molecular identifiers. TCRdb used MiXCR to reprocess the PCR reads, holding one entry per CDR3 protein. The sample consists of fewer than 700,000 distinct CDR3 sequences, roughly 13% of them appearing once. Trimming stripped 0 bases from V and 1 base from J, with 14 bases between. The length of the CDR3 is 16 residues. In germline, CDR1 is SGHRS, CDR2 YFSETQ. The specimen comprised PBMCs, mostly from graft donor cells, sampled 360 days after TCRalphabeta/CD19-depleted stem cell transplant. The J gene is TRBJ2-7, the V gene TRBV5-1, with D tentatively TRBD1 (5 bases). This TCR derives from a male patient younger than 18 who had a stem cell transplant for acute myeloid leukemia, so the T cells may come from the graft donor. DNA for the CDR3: TGCGCCAGCAGCTTGGGTGTGACAGCCTCTTCCTACGAGCAGTACTTC. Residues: CASSLGVTASSYEQYF. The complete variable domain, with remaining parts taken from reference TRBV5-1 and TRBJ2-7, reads KAGVTQTPRYLIKTRGQQVTLSCSPISGHRSVSWYQQTPGQGLQFLFEYFSETQRNKGNFPGRFSGRQFSNSRSEMNVSTLELGDSALYLCASSLGVTASSYEQYFGPGTRLTVT.